The clone carrying this T cell receptor (beta chain) was observed at least ten times. The antigen remains undetermined. PCR was performed a second time for 7 to 11 cycles using a sample-barcoded 5' primer and a J-beta primer mix. TCRdb re-called the 5' RACE reads through MiXCR, storing one row per CDR3 protein. Of 550,000 to 750,000 distinct CDR3 sequences in the sample, under 25% were seen once. This entry is derived from a study of blood T cells in healthy people across ages. This CDR3 is 12 amino acids long. Between the trimmed V and J ends, which lost 3 bases and 6 bases, there was a span of 7 bases. Germline V gene lookup returns CDR1 LGHDT and CDR2 YNNKEL (reference sequence). Study-wide results and caveats: Leaving the PBMCs unsorted stopped any conclusive comparison of naive versus antigen-experienced cells.

This TCR was sampled from an older man in good health. Material for sequencing was blood. The V gene is TRBV3-1, the J gene TRBJ2-3, with a weak D call TRBD1 (6 bases). As DNA, the CDR3 is TGTGCCAGCAGCCAGAGGGGGGATACGCAGTATTTT. Translation: CASSQRGDTQYF.